The TCR beta chain described here comes from a study of human T cells and chemical hapten exposure. The wider study: Small discrepancies in pooled library volume mainly accounted for the varying TCR yields per sample.

It was unfractionated whole blood from which total RNA was extracted. This clonotype was seen more than once but under ten times. Its antigen is unknown. Overall study results and limits: Among TCRs, those above 1 in 1000 frequency were unaffected by DPC sensitization.

With V trimmed by 2 bases and J by 4 bases, 6 bases remained unmatched. This CDR3 region has 15 residues. Germline loops: CDR1 MNHNS, CDR2 SASEGT. TCRdb reprocessed the 5' RACE reads via MiXCR and lists one record per CDR3 protein. The sample holds over 70,000 distinct CDR3 sequences, approximately 15% seen once. The receptor's source is a female donor in good health. V and J are TRBV6-1 and TRBJ2-5; TRBD2 agrees at 8 bases. In DNA form, the CDR3 reads TGTGCCAGCAGTGAACCCCTTACTAGCGGAGAGACCCAGTACTTC. Translated: CASSEPLTSGETQYF.